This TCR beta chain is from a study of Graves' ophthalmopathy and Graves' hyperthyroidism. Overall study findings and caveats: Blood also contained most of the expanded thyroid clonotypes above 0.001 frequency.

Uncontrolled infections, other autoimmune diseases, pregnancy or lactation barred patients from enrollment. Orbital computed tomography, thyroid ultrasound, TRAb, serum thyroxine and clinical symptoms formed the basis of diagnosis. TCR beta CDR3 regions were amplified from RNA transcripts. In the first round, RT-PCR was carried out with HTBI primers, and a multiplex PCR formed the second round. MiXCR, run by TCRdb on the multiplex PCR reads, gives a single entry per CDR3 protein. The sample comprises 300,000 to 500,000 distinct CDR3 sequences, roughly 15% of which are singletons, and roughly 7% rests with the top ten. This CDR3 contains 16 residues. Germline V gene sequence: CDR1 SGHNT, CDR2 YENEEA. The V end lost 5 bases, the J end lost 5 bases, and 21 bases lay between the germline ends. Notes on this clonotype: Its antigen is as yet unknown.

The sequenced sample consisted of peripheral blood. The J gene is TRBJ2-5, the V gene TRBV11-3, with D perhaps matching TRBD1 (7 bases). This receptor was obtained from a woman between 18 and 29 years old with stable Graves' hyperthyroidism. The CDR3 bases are TGTGCCAGCAGCCCCTCCAGGGGGGCCCCTTCGGAGACCCAGTACTTC. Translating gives CASSPSRGAPSETQYF. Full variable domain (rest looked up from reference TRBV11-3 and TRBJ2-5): EAGVVQSPRYKIIEKKQPVAFWCNPISGHNTLYWYLQNLGQGPELLIRYENEEAVDDSQLPKDRFSAERLKGVDSTLKIQPAELGDSAVYLCASSPSRGAPSETQYFGPGTRLLVL.